Shown below are 27 T cell receptor beta chains from a single sample sequenced in a study of T-cell reconstitution after alpha-beta-depleted transplantation in children. Unique molecular identifiers featured in how the TCRbeta library was prepared. TCRdb used MiXCR to reprocess the PCR reads, holding one entry per CDR3 protein. The sample yields about 78,000 distinct CDR3 sequences, less than 15% seen once. Sequences were derived from PBMCs, mostly from graft donor cells, sampled 180 days after TCRalphabeta/CD19-depleted stem cell transplant. Receptors originate from a male patient between 2 and 10 years old who had a stem cell transplant for acute lymphoblastic leukemia, so the T cells may come from the graft donor.

This clonotype was seen a handful of times. J is TRBJ2-3 and V is TRBV20-1, with D unresolved. The V end was cut by 8 bases, the J end by 0 bases, with 9 bases between. Germline CDR1 and CDR2: DFQATT and SNEGSKA (reference sequence). The CDR3 covers 12 residues. For the CDR3, the DNA is TGCAGTCCGCTAGGGAGCACAGATACGCAGTATTTT. Translated, it gives CSPLGSTDTQYF.

CDR3 sequence reads: CASSQGRGAKNIQYF. CDR3 nucleotides: TGTGCCAGCAGCCAGGGTCGGGGGGCCAAAAACATTCAGTACTTC. The chain is built from TRBV3-1 and TRBJ2-4; TRBD2 might be the D (6 bases). Germline V gene lookup returns CDR1 LGHDT and CDR2 YNNKEL (reference sequence). Between the trimmed V and J ends, which lost 3 bases and 1 base, there was a span of 10 bases. The CDR3 covers 15 residues.

This clonotype appeared many times. The CDR3 region has the DNA TGTGCCAGCAGTTTACCTGGGGGGCCTTACAATGAGCAGTTCTTC. It specifies CASSLPGGPYNEQFF. J is TRBJ2-1 and V is TRBV28; D is perhaps TRBD1 or TRBD2 (6 bases each). Germline V CDR1 and CDR2: MDHEN, SYDVKM. V was trimmed by 2 bases and J by 4 bases, leaving 12 bases between them. This CDR3 comprises 15 residues.

The chain recombines TRBV24-1 with TRBJ2-3, with 9 bases aligning to TRBD1. The CDR3 has 21 residues. Trimming cost V 4 bases and J 1 base; bases outside gene matches: 20. In germline, CDR1 is KGHDR, CDR2 SFDVKD. CDR3 loop: CATSDPTPGQGPFRGTDTQYF. CDR3 DNA: TGTGCCACCAGTGACCCGACACCGGGACAGGGCCCGTTCAGAGGCACAGATACGCAGTATTTT.

Only a few counts were recorded for this clonotype. V gene TRBV20-1 combines with J gene TRBJ2-5, with 9 bases aligning to TRBD2. CDR1 DFQATT and CDR2 SNEGSKA come from the germline V gene (reference sequence). The J segment lost 2 bases and the V segment lost 0 bases, leaving 7 bases of the junction unmatched. This CDR3 is built from 16 residues. This CDR3 is CSARDSPAGGQETQYF. In nucleotides, the CDR3 is TGCAGTGCTAGAGATAGCCCAGCGGGGGGACAAGAGACCCAGTACTTC.

This chain connects TRBV11-1 to TRBJ1-2; tentatively, D is TRBD1 (6 bases). The V gene lost 3 bases and the J gene lost 6 bases, with 14 bases spanning the gap. CDR1 and CDR2 from the germline V gene are SGHAT and FQDESV (reference sequence). This CDR3 has 14 residues. The CDR3: CASSFRTAVHGYTF. CDR3 nucleotides: TGTGCCAGCAGCTTCAGGACAGCGGTCCATGGCTACACCTTC.

This clonotype was observed at least ten times. The CDR3 here is CSARPPGTSNYGYTF. The CDR3 DNA is TGCAGTGCTAGGCCCCCCGGGACGTCGAACTATGGCTACACCTTC. The chain joins TRBV20-1 to TRBJ1-2, with a tentative D call TRBD1 (5 bases). The CDR3 contains 15 residues. The germline gives CDR1 DFQATT, CDR2 SNEGSKA (reference sequence). V lost 3 bases and J lost 2, with 16 bases in between.

The V gene is TRBV5-5, the J gene TRBJ2-2, with D possibly TRBD2 on 6 matching bases. The CDR3 runs to 15 residues. CDR1 SGHKS and CDR2 YYEKEE come from the germline V gene (reference sequence). Deletions cut 4 bases from V and 5 bases from J, with 15 bases between. This CDR3 is CASSGPGAWTGELFF. The CDR3 nucleotides read TGTGCCAGCAGCGGCCCGGGAGCCTGGACCGGGGAGCTGTTTTTT.

This clonotype was counted at least ten times. The chain carries TRBV5-1 and TRBJ2-1, with a tentative D call TRBD2 (5 bases). Germline V gene lookup returns CDR1 SGHRS and CDR2 YFSETQ. The V end was cut by 0 bases, the J end by 2 bases, with 9 bases between. The CDR3 covers 15 residues. The DNA for the CDR3 is TGCGCCAGCAGCTTGGGAGCGGATGCCTACAATGAGCAGTTCTTC. Its protein product is CASSLGADAYNEQFF.

A few counts support this clonotype. The chain recombines TRBV4-3 with TRBJ2-3; D is perhaps TRBD2 (5 bases). The CDR3 runs 16 residues. Trimming removed 4 bases from V and 5 bases from J, with 19 bases in between. The V gene's germline CDR1 is LGHNA and CDR2 YSLEER. The CDR3 is CASSLQYGRVEDTQYF. CDR3 nucleotide sequence: TGCGCCAGCAGCCTTCAATATGGGCGGGTCGAAGATACGCAGTATTTT.

This clonotype was observed at least ten times. V and J are TRBV20-1 and TRBJ1-5, with D hard to call. The CDR3 sequence is 10 residues long. Germline V gene data show CDR1 as DFQATT and CDR2 as SNEGSKA (reference sequence). With 3 bases removed from V and 7 bases from J, the gap between germline ends came to 4 bases. CDR3 region: CSASTQPQHF. In nucleotides, the CDR3 is TGCAGTGCTAGTACACAGCCCCAGCATTTT.

The genes are TRBV18 and TRBJ2-7, with 11 bases lining up with TRBD1. The germline gives CDR1 KGHSH, CDR2 LQKENI. The CDR3 has 14 amino acids. Losses at the gene ends were 0 bases for V and 5 bases for J; bases not matched to a gene: 0. In nucleotides, the CDR3 is TGTGCCAGCTCACCACCGGGACAGGGGGACGAGCAGTACTTC. This sequence encodes CASSPPGQGDEQYF.

The V call is TRBV7-9, the J call TRBJ2-5; no clear D. This CDR3 comprises 14 residues. Germline V gene lookup returns CDR1 SEHNR and CDR2 FQNEAQ (reference sequence). Deletions cut 5 bases from V and 2 bases from J, with 12 bases between. CDR3 sequence: CASSPAGQQETQYF. DNA of the CDR3: TGTGCCAGCAGCCCAGCCGGGCAGCAAGAGACCCAGTACTTC. Based on the CDR3 plus reference TRBV7-9 and TRBJ2-5, the full variable domain is DTGVSQNPRHKITKRGQNVTFRCDPISEHNRLYWYRQTLGQGPEFLTYFQNEAQLEKSRLLSDRFSAERPKGSFSTLEIQRTEQGDSAMYLCASSPAGQQETQYFGPGTRLLVL.

This clonotype has a count of ten or more. The V gene is TRBV5-6, the J gene TRBJ2-7; unclear D gene. Trimming removed 3 bases from V and 2 bases from J, with 12 bases in between. This CDR3 has 14 amino acids. Germline V gene lookup returns CDR1 SGHDT and CDR2 YYEEEE. CDR3 region: CASSSSTPTYEQYF. The CDR3 nucleotides are TGTGCCAGCAGCTCCTCGACACCTACCTACGAGCAGTACTTC.

This clonotype has a count of ten or more. The chain joins TRBV7-2 to TRBJ1-1; 9 bases line up with TRBD1. There are 16 residues in the CDR3. Germline CDR1 SGHTA, CDR2 FQGNSA. Trimming cost V 4 bases and J 1 base; bases outside gene matches: 7. CDR3 DNA: TGTGCCAGCAGCTCCCGGGACAGGGATCGGAACACTGAAGCTTTCTTT. Translated: CASSSRDRDRNTEAFF.

The gene calls are TRBV18 and TRBJ2-7; D perhaps matches TRBD1 (6 bases). CDR1 is KGHSH and CDR2 is LQKENI in the germline V gene. The CDR3 spans 15 residues. V lost 2 bases to trimming and J lost 2 bases, with 13 bases between them. The CDR3 nucleotides are TGTGCCAGCTCACCATACACAGGGCAAGCCTACGAGCAGTACTTC. Translating gives CASSPYTGQAYEQYF.

This rearrangement joins TRBV24-1 to TRBJ2-3; TRBD2 might be the D (5 bases). CDR3 size: 12 residues. CDR1 KGHDR and CDR2 SFDVKD come from the germline V gene. Trimming removed 5 bases at V and 6 bases at J, with 8 bases between. CDR3 nucleotides: TGTGCCACCAGTGCCCGAGGGGATACGCAGTATTTT. Its translation: CATSARGDTQYF.

This clonotype occurred a few times. The CDR3 loop is CASTPGIGGAQYF. In nucleotides, the CDR3 is TGTGCCAGCACCCCGGGGATCGGGGGGGCCCAGTACTTC. The chain uses TRBV6-1 and TRBJ2-5; the match to TRBD2 covers 8 bases. The CDR3 is 13 amino acids. Per the germline V gene, CDR1 is MNHNS and CDR2 is SASEGT. The trim removed 7 bases at V and 9 bases at J, leaving 10 bases unmatched.

This sequence joins TRBV12-3 or TRBV12-4 and TRBJ2-7; D might be TRBD2 (6 bases). The CDR3 is 15 residues long. V was shortened by 6 bases and J by 2 bases, with 17 bases between the two germline ends. In nucleotides, the CDR3 is TGTGCCAGCAGCCTTGAGGAGGGGCCAACCTACGAGCAGTACTTC. Protein: CASSLEEGPTYEQYF.

There are many counts of this clonotype. The chain combines TRBV11-2 with TRBJ2-2; D remains unclear. Between the trimmed V and J ends, which lost 1 base and 4 bases, there was a span of 10 bases. CDR3 length equals 15 residues. Germline-derived CDR1 and CDR2 are SGHAT and FQNNGV. The CDR3 nucleotides read TGTGCCAGCAGCTTAGTAGGCAGGCGCACCGGGGAGCTGTTTTTT. Protein: CASSLVGRRTGELFF.

This clonotype was detected many times. The genes are TRBV4-3 and TRBJ2-7; 7 bases map to TRBD1. Germline-derived CDR1 and CDR2 are LGHNA and YSLEER. There are 13 residues in the CDR3. The V segment lost 3 bases and the J segment 5 bases; nucleotides outside the gene matches: 4. The CDR3 protein is CASSQTGLNEQYF. CDR3 nucleotides: TGCGCCAGCAGCCAGACAGGGTTGAACGAGCAGTACTTC.

The chain has TRBV7-2 and TRBJ2-2, with a weak D call TRBD2 (6 bases). CDR1 and CDR2 (germline): SGHTA, FQGNSA. The CDR3 covers 14 residues. The V end was cut by 5 bases, the J end by 1 base, with 8 bases between. The CDR3 DNA sequence: TGTGCCAGCAGCGGGAGGTTGAACACCGGGGAGCTGTTTTTT. Translating it yields CASSGRLNTGELFF.

This clonotype was counted a few times. The chain combines TRBV4-3 with TRBJ2-7; the match to TRBD1 covers 7 bases. Per the germline V gene, CDR1 is LGHNA and CDR2 is YSLEER. V dropped 0 bases and J dropped 3; count of bases not matched to a gene: 11. The CDR3 loop spans 17 amino acids. The CDR3 here is CASSQDDDRVGSYEQYF. CDR3 in DNA: TGCGCCAGCAGCCAAGATGACGACAGGGTAGGAAGCTACGAGCAGTACTTC.

This clonotype has just a few counts. The chain joins TRBV4-3 to TRBJ2-7, with 10 bases fitting TRBD1. The CDR3 consists of 17 residues. The germline V gene encodes CDR1 LGHNA and CDR2 YSLEER. Germline trimming cut 0 bases from V and 4 bases from J; bases unmatched to any gene: 9. Written as DNA, the CDR3 is TGCGCCAGCAGCCAAGAGGCCCCGGGACAGGGGCCATACGAGCAGTACTTC. It codes for CASSQEAPGQGPYEQYF.

This clonotype was seen more than once but under ten times. The chain uses TRBV6-1 and TRBJ1-4; D call uncertain. V was clipped by 7 bases and J by 8 bases, with 23 bases between them. This CDR3 has 16 amino acids. Germline-derived CDR1 and CDR2 are MNHNS and SASEGT. The CDR3 nucleotides read TGTGCCAGCACCCAGTATTTGAGGCGTGGGTACGAAAAACTGTTTTTT. Translated, it gives CASTQYLRRGYEKLFF.

This chain connects TRBV7-2 to TRBJ2-3; tentative D call: TRBD2 (6 bases). The V gene's germline CDR1 is SGHTA and CDR2 FQGNSA. V lost 6 bases, J lost 5 bases, and 18 bases lay in between. The CDR3 totals 15 residues. CDR3 sequence reads: CASSPGTSRGDTQYF. CDR3 nucleotide sequence: TGTGCCAGCAGTCCCGGGACTTCGCGGGGAGATACGCAGTATTTT.

The rearrangement links TRBV4-1 to TRBJ2-3, with 9 bases aligning to TRBD2. The trim removed 0 bases at V and 1 base at J, leaving 8 bases unmatched. This CDR3 contains 18 residues. Germline-derived CDR1 and CDR2 are MGHRA and YSYEKL. The CDR3 DNA reads as TGCGCCAGCAGCCAAGATCTTGGCCTAGCGGGACGCACAGATACGCAGTATTTT. As protein: CASSQDLGLAGRTDTQYF.